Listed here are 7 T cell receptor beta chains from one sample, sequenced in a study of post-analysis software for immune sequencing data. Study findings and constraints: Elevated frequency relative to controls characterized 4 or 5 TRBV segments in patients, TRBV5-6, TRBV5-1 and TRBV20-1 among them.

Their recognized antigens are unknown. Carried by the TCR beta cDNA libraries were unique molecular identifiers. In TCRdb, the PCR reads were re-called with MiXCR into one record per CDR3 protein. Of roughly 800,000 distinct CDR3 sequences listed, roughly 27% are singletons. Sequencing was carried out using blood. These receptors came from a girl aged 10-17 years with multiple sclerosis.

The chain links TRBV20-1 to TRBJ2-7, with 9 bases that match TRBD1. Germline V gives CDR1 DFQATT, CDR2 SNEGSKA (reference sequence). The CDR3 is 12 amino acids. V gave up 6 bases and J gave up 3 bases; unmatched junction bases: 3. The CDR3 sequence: CSAWDRVYEQYF. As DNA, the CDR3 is TGCAGTGCCTGGGACAGGGTCTACGAGCAGTACTTC.

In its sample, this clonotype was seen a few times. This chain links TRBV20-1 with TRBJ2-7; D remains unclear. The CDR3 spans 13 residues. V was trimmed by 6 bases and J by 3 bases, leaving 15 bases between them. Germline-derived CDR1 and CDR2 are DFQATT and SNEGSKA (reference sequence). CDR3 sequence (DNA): TGCAGTGCCCCGGGTCTCGACCACTACGAGCAGTACTTC. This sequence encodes CSAPGLDHYEQYF.

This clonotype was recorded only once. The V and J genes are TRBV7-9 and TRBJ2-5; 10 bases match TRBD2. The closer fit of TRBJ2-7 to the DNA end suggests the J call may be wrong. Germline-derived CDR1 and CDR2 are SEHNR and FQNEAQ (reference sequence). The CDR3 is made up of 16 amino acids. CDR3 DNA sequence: TGTGCCAGCAGCCCCCTAAGCGGGAGGGCCGGTTACGAGCAGTACTTC. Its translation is CASSPLSGRAGYEQYF.

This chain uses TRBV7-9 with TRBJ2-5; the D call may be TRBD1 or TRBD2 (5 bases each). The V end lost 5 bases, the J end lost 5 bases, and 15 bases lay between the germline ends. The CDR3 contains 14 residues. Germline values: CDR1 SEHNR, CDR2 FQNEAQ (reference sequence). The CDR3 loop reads CASSLGTPWETQYF. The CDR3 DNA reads TGTGCCAGCAGCCTCGGGACCCCATGGGAGACCCAGTACTTC.

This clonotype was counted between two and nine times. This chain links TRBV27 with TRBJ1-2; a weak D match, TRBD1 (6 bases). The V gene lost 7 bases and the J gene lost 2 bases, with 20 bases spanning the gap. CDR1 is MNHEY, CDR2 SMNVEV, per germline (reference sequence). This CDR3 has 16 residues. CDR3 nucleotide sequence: TGTGCCAGCATGGGTTGGGGGGCAGAGGACAACTATGGCTACACCTTC. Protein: CASMGWGAEDNYGYTF.

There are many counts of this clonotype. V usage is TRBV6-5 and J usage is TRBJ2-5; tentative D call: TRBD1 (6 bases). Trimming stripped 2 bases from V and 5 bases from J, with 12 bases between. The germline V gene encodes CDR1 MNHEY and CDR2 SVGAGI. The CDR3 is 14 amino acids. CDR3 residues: CASSYTGFRETQYF. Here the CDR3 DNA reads TGTGCCAGCAGTTACACAGGGTTTCGGGAGACCCAGTACTTC.

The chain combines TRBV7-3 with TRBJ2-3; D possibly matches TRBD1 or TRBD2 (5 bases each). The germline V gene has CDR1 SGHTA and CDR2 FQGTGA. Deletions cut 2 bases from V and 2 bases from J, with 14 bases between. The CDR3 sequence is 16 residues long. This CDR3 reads CASSLRDGRHTDTQYF. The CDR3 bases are TGTGCCAGCAGCTTACGGGACGGAAGGCACACAGATACGCAGTATTTT.